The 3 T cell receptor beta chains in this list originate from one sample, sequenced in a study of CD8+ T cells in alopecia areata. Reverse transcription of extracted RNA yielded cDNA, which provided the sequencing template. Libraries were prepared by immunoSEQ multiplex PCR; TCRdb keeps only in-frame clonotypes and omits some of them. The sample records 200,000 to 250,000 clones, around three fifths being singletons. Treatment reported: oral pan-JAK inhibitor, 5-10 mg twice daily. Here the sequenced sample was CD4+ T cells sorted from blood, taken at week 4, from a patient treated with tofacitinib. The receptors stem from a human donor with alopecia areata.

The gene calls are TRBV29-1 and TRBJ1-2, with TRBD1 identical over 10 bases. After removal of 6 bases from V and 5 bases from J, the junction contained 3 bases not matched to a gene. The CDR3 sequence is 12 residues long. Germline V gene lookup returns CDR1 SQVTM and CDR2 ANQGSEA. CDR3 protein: CSVRQGAYGYTF. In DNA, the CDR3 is TGCAGCGTCAGACAGGGGGCTTATGGCTACACCTTC.

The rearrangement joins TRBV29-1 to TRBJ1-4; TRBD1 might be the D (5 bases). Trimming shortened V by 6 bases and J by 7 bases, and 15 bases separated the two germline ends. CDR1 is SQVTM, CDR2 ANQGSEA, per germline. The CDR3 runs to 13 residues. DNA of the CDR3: TGCAGCGTCGGGGGGAGCGTGGGTGAAAAACTGTTTTTT. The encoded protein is CSVGGSVGEKLFF. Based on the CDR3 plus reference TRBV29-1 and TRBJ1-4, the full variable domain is SAVISQKPSRDICQRGTSLTIQCQVDSQVTMMFWYRQQPGQSLTLIATANQGSEATYESGFVIDKFPISRPNLTFSTLTVSNMSPEDSSIYLCSVGGSVGEKLFFGSGTQLSVL.

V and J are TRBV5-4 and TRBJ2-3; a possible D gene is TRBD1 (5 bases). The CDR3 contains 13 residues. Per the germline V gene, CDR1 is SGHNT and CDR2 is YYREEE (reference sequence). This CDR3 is CVSGRVETDTQYF. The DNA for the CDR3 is TGTGTTTCCGGCAGGGTGGAGACAGATACGCAGTATTTT.